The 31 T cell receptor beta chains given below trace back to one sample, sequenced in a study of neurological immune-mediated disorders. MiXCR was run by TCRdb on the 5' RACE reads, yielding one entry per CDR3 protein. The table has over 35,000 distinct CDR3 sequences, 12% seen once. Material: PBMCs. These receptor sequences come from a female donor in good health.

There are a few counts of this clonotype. CDR3 region: CASSQALGARAKIGELFF. CDR3 DNA sequence: TGTGCCAGCAGCCAAGCCCTCGGGGCCAGGGCAAAGATCGGGGAGCTGTTTTTT. The V call is TRBV14, the J call TRBJ2-2; D tentatively fits TRBD1 or TRBD2 (5 bases each). Trimming stripped 1 base from V and 7 bases from J, with 22 bases between. This CDR3 has 18 amino acids. Germline lookup yields CDR1 SGHDN and CDR2 FVKESK.

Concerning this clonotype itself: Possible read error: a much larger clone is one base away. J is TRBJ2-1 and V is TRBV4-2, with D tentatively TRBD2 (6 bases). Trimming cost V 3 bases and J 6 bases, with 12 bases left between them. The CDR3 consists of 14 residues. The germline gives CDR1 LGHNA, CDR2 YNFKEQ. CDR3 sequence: CASSQTVTSNEQFF. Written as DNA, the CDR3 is TGTGCCAGCAGCCAGACCGTGACTAGCAATGAGCAGTTCTTC.

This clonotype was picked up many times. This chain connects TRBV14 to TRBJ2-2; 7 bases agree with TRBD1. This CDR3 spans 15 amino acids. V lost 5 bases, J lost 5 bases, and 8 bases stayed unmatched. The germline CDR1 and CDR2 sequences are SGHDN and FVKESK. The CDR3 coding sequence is TGTGCCAGCAGCACACTGACAGGGTCTACCGGGGAGCTGTTTTTT. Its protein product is CASSTLTGSTGELFF.

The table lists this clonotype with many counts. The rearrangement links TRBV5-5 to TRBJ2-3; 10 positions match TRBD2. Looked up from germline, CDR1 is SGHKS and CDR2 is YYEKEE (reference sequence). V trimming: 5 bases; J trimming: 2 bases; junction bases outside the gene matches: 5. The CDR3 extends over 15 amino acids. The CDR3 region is CASSRLAGPTDTQYF. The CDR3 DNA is TGTGCCAGCAGTCGACTAGCGGGCCCCACAGATACGCAGTATTTT.

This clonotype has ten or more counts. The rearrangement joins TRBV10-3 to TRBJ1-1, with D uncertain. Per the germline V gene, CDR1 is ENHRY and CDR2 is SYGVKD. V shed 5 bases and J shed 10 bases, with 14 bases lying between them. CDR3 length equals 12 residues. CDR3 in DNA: TGTGCCATCAGTACGCTCGGGGTGAGAGCTTTCTTT. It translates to CAISTLGVRAFF.

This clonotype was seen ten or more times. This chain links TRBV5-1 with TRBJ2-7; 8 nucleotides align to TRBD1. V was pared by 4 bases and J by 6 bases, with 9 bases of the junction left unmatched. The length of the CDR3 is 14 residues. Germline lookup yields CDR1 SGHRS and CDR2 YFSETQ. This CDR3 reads CASSRRTGYPEQYF. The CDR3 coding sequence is TGCGCCAGCAGCCGCCGGACAGGGTATCCCGAGCAGTACTTC.

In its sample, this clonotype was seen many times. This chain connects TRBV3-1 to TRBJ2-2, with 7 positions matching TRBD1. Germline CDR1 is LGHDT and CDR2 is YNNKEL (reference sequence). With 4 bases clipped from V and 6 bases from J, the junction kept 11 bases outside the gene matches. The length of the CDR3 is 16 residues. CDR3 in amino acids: CASSPYGKGASGELFF. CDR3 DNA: TGTGCCAGCAGCCCTTACGGAAAGGGGGCCTCCGGGGAGCTGTTTTTT.

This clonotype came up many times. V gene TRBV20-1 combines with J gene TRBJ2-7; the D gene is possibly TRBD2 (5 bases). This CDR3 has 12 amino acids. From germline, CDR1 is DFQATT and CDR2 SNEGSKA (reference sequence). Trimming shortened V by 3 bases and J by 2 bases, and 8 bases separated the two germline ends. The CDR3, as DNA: TGCAGTGCTAGCGCTAGCACCTACGAGCAGTACTTC. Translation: CSASASTYEQYF.

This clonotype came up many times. The CDR3 loop is CASSPLSEVKNIQYF. Here the CDR3 DNA reads TGCGCCAGCAGCCCCCTCAGTGAGGTCAAAAACATTCAGTACTTC. The chain is built from TRBV5-1 and TRBJ2-4; no clear D. Per the germline V gene, CDR1 is SGHRS and CDR2 is YFSETQ. CDR3 size: 15 residues. The V and J ends lost 4 bases and 3 bases respectively, with 14 bases between them.

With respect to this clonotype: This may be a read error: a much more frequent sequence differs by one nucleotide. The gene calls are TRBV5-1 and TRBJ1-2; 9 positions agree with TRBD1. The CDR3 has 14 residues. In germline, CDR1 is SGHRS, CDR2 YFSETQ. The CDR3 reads CASTAGTGPYGFTF. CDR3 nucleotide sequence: TGCGCCAGCACTGCCGGGACAGGGCCCTATGGCTTCACCTTC.

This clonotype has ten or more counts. The CDR3 nucleotides are TGTGCCATCCGTCGCGAGGGAGTTTACACCGGGGAGCTGTTTTTT. Its protein is CAIRREGVYTGELFF. This chain uses TRBV12-3 or TRBV12-4 with TRBJ2-2; D perhaps matches TRBD2 (5 bases). The CDR3 consists of 15 residues. The germline V and J ends were trimmed by 10 bases and 3 bases, with 18 bases remaining between them.

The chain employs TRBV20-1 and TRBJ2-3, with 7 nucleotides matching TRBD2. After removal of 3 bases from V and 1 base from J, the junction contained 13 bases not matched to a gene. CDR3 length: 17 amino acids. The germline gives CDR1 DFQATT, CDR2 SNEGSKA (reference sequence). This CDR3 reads CSASSSSLGRGTDTQYF. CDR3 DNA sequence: TGCAGTGCTAGTTCTTCGTCCCTGGGGAGGGGCACAGATACGCAGTATTTT.

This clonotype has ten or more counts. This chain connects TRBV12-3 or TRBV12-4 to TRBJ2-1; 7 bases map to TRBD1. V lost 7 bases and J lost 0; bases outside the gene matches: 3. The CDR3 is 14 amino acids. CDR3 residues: CASIGDSSYNEQFF. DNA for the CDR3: TGTGCCAGCATTGGGGACAGCTCCTACAATGAGCAGTTCTTC.

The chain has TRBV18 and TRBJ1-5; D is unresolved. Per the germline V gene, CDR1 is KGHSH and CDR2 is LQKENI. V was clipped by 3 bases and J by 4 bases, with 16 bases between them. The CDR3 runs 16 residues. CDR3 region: CASSPPLAGRNQPQHF. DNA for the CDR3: TGTGCCAGCTCACCGCCCTTGGCAGGCCGAAATCAGCCCCAGCATTTT.

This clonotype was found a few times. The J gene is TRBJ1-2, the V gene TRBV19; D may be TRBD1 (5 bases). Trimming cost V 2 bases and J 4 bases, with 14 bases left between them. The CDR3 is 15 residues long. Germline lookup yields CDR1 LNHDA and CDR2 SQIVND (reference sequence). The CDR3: CASSITGREAYGYTF. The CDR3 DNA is TGTGCCAGTAGTATAACGGGCAGGGAGGCCTATGGCTACACCTTC.

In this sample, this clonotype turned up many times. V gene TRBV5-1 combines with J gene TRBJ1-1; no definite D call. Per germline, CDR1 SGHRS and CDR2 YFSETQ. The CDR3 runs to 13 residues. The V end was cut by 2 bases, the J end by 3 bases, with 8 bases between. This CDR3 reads CASSLAGHTEAFF. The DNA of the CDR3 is TGCGCCAGCAGCTTAGCCGGGCACACTGAAGCTTTCTTT. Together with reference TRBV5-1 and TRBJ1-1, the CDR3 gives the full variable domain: KAGVTQTPRYLIKTRGQQVTLSCSPISGHRSVSWYQQTPGQGLQFLFEYFSETQRNKGNFPGRFSGRQFSNSRSEMNVSTLELGDSALYLCASSLAGHTEAFFGQGTRLTVV.

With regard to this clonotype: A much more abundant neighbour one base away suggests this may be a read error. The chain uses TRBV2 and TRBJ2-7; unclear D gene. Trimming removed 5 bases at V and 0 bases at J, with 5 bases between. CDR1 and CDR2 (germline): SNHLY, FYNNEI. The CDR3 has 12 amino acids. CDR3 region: CASSSVSYEQYF. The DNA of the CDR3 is TGTGCCAGCAGTTCCGTCTCCTACGAGCAGTACTTC.

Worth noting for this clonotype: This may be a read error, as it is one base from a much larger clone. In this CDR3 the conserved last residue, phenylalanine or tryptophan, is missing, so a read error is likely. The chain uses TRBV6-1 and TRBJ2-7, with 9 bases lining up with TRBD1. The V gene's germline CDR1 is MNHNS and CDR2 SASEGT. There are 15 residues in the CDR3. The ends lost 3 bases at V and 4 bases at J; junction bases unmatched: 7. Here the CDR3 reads CASSDMDRGQYEQYL. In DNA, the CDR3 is TGTGCCAGCAGTGATATGGACAGGGGACAGTACGAGCAGTACTTA.

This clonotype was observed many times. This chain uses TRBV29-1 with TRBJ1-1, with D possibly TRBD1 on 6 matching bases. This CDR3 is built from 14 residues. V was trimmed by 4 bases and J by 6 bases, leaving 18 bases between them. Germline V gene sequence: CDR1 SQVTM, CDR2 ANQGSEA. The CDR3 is CSVGENRVGAEAFF. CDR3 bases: TGCAGCGTTGGAGAGAACAGGGTGGGCGCTGAAGCTTTCTTT.

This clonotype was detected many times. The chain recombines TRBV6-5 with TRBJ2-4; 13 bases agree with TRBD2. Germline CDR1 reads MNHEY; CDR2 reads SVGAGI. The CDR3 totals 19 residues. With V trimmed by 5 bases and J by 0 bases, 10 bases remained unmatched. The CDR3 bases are TGTGCCAGCAGTCCCAAGCCACTAGCGGGGGGGCTAGCCAAAAACATTCAGTACTTC. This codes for CASSPKPLAGGLAKNIQYF.

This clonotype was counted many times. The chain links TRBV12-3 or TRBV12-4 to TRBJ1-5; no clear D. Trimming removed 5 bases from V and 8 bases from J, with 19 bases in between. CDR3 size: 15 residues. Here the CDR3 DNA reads TGTGCCAGCAGTCAAAGTTCCGGCTTAGGCAAGCCCCAGCATTTT. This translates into CASSQSSGLGKPQHF.

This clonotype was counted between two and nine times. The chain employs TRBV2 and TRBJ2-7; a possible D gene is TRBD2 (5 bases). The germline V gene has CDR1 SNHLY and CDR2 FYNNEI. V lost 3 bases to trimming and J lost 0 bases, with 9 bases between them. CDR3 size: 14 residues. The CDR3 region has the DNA TGTGCCAGCAGTGACTGGGAGCTCTCCTACGAGCAGTACTTC. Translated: CASSDWELSYEQYF.

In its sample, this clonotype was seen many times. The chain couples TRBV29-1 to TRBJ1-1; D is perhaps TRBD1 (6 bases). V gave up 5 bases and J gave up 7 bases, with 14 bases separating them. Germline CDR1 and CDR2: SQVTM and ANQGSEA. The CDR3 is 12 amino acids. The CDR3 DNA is TGCAGCGTTATGGACAGTTATAATGAAGCTTTCTTT. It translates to CSVMDSYNEAFF. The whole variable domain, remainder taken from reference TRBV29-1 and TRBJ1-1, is SAVISQKPSRDICQRGTSLTIQCQVDSQVTMMFWYRQQPGQSLTLIATANQGSEATYESGFVIDKFPISRPNLTFSTLTVSNMSPEDSSIYLCSVMDSYNEAFFGQGTRLTVV.

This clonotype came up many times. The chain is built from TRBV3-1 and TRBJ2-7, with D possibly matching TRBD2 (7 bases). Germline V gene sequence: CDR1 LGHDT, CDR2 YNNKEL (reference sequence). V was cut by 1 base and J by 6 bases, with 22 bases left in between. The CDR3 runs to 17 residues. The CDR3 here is CASSQGFVGGAHAEQYF. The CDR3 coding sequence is TGTGCCAGCAGCCAAGGATTCGTTGGGGGGGCCCACGCCGAGCAGTACTTC.

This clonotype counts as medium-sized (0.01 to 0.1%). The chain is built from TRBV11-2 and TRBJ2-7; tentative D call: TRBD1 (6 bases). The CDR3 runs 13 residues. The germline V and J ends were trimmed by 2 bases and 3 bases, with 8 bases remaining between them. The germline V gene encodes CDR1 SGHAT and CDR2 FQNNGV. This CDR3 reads CASSLPGVYEQYF. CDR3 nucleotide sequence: TGTGCCAGCAGCTTACCAGGGGTCTACGAGCAGTACTTC. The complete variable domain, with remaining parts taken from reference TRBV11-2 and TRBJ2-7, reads EAGVAQSPRYKIIEKRQSVAFWCNPISGHATLYWYQQILGQGPKLLIQFQNNGVVDDSQLPKDRFSAERLKGVDSTLKIQPAKLEDSAVYLCASSLPGVYEQYFGPGTRLTVT.

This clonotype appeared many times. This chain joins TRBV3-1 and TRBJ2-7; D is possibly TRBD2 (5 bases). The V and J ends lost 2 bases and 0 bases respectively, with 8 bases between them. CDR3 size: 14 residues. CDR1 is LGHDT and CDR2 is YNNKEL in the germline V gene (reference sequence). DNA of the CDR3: TGTGCCAGCAGCCAACCGGGGAGCTCCTACGAGCAGTACTTC. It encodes CASSQPGSSYEQYF.

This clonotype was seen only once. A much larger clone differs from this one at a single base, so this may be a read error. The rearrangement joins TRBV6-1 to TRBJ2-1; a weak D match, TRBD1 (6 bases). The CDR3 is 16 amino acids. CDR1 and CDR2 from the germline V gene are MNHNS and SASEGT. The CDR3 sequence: CASSEEVWPGGNDQFF. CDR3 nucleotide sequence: TGTGCCAGCAGTGAAGAGGTTTGGCCTGGGGGCAATGATCAGTTCTTC.

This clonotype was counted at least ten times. The CDR3 DNA is TGTGCCAGCACCCAGGGGGCAAGCAATCAGCCCCAGCATTTT. It translates to CASTQGASNQPQHF. The chain links TRBV3-1 to TRBJ1-5; TRBD1 agrees at 8 bases. Germline V gene sequence: CDR1 LGHDT, CDR2 YNNKEL (reference sequence). With 7 bases clipped from V and 1 base from J, the junction kept 3 bases outside the gene matches. This CDR3 is 14 amino acids long.

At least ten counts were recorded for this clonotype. Here the CDR3 reads CASSIGLTAGELFF. In DNA form, the CDR3 reads TGCGCCAGCAGTATAGGACTAACCGCCGGGGAGCTGTTTTTT. The chain joins TRBV5-1 to TRBJ2-2; possibly TRBD2 for D (6 bases). Germline CDR1 SGHRS, CDR2 YFSETQ. The V gene lost 5 bases and the J gene lost 6 bases, with 14 bases spanning the gap. The CDR3 contains 14 residues.

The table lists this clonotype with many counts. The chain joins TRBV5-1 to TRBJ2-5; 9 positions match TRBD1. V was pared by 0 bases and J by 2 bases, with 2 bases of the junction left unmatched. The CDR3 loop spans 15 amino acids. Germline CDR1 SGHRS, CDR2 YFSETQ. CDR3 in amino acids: CASSLEGTGQETQYF. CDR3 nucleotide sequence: TGCGCCAGCAGCTTGGAGGGGACAGGGCAAGAGACCCAGTACTTC.

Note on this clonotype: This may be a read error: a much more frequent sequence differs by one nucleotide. The CDR3 DNA follows: TGCAGTGCCCCCGGGACAGGGACCACCGGGGAGCCGTTTTTT. This encodes CSAPGTGTTGEPFF. The chain has TRBV20-1 and TRBJ2-2, with 9 bases lining up with TRBD1. This CDR3 has 14 amino acids. Germline V lookup: CDR1 DFQATT, CDR2 SNEGSKA (reference sequence).